The 21 T cell receptor beta chains given below trace back to one sample, sequenced in a study of T cell repertoires in cytomegalovirus infection (dated by TCRdb to about 2019). The intended sense of this specimen's treatment or condition label: in vitro stimulation with specific CMV peptide epitopes to enrich CMV-specific T cells. No cognate antigen is known for these TCRs. For sequencing, an Illumina HiSeq 1500 was employed. Using fastp at Q25 and MiXCR, TCRdb reprocessed the public reads and kept productive beta chains. Every CDR3 protein is listed once, alongside the most common genes and DNA of its rows. The sample table contains roughly 990,000 distinct CDR3 sequences; only one count was recorded for 30% to 40% of them. The ten largest clones add up to about 14% of the sample. Sequenced material: cultured CD8+ T cells from PBMCs, taken from culture after CMV antigen stimulation. The receptors derive from a human donor in good health (CMV status not recorded). Some clones in this sample may be carry-over from other donors' samples.

The J gene is TRBJ2-1, the V gene TRBV19; D ambiguous. This CDR3 region has 13 residues. CDR1 is LNHDA and CDR2 is SQIVND in the germline V gene (reference sequence). V dropped 0 bases and J dropped 3 bases, with 3 bases sitting between them. Written as DNA, the CDR3 is TGTGCCAGTAGTATAGACAACTACAATGAGCAGTTCTTC. Its protein product is CASSIDNYNEQFF.

Here the CDR3 reads CSTGEGGSYNEQFF. As DNA, the CDR3 is TGCAGTACGGGCGAGGGGGGCTCCTACAATGAGCAGTTCTTC. V and J are TRBV20-1 and TRBJ2-1; D is tentatively TRBD1 or TRBD2 (6 bases each). There are 14 residues in the CDR3. Germline V gene data show CDR1 as DFQATT and CDR2 as SNEGSKA (reference sequence). V gave up 8 bases and J gave up 0 bases, with 14 bases separating them.

This clonotype was recorded only once. This sequence joins TRBV2 and TRBJ2-5, with 7 positions matching TRBD1. Trimming took 7 bases from V and 4 from J; bases not matched to a gene: 12. The CDR3 is 15 amino acids. The germline CDR1 and CDR2 sequences are SNHLY and FYNNEI. Written as DNA, the CDR3 is TGTGCCAGCATCAGAGACTGGGACAGTCGAGAGACCCAGTACTTC. Its translation is CASIRDWDSRETQYF.

This clonotype was counted only a few times. The missing conserved phenylalanine or tryptophan at the end of this CDR3 makes a read error likely. Because the CDR3's place on the DNA is in doubt, the DNA is left out and the CDR3 is given as listed by TCRdb. The genes are TRBV6-2 or TRBV6-3 and TRBJ2-5; the table's D gene call, TRBD1, was not cross checked with the DNA. Germline values: CDR1 MNHEY, CDR2 SVGEGT. The CDR3 is 13 residues long, counting both termini. This CDR3 reads CASSYALAGTYLA.

The gene calls are TRBV3-1 and TRBJ2-5; TRBD2 might be the D (5 bases). CDR3 length: 14 amino acids. Germline CDR1 and CDR2: LGHDT and YNNKEL (reference sequence). With 4 bases removed from V and 4 bases from J, the gap between germline ends came to 13 bases. The CDR3 coding sequence is TGTGCCAGCAGCCGAGAGGGCCGGAGAGAGACCCAGTACTTC. Translated, it gives CASSREGRRETQYF.

This clonotype occurred a few times. This chain links TRBV4-3 with TRBJ1-3, with D possibly matching TRBD1 (6 bases). The CDR3 sequence is 16 residues long. Trimming took off 0 bases at V and 2 bases at J, with 11 bases between the two ends. Germline-derived CDR1 and CDR2 are LGHNA and YSLEER. CDR3 nucleotide sequence: TGCGCCAGCAGCCAAGATCCGAGGGGGACTGGAAACACCATATATTTT. This encodes CASSQDPRGTGNTIYF.

The chain carries TRBV20-1 and TRBJ1-5; the match to TRBD1 covers 10 bases. Per germline, CDR1 DFQATT and CDR2 SNEGSKA (reference sequence). V lost 0 bases and J lost 2; bases outside the gene matches: 13. The CDR3 loop spans 19 amino acids. The CDR3 here is CSAREWPPGQGLRNQPQHF. In DNA, the CDR3 is TGCAGTGCTAGAGAGTGGCCCCCGGGACAGGGGCTCCGCAATCAGCCCCAGCATTTT.

The chain has TRBV27 and TRBJ1-1, with D possibly matching TRBD1 (5 bases). Germline V lookup: CDR1 MNHEY, CDR2 SMNVEV (reference sequence). The CDR3 spans 16 residues. V lost 2 bases, J lost 0 bases, and 13 bases lay in between. CDR3 bases: TGTGCCAGCAGTTTAAGGGGCGCGACAGTGAACACTGAAGCTTTCTTT. Translation gives CASSLRGATVNTEAFF.

For this clonotype: Given a much more abundant clone one base away, this may be a read error. Here the CDR3 DNA reads TGTGTCAGCAGCTTAGAGGCTAGCTCCTACGAGCAGTACTTC. This codes for CVSSLEASSYEQYF. The rearrangement uses TRBV7-6 and TRBJ2-7; D ambiguous. Germline V lookup: CDR1 SGHVS, CDR2 FNYEAQ. The CDR3 is 14 residues long.

CDR3 loop: CASSQDDRALDEQYF. The CDR3 coding sequence is TGCGCCAGCAGCCAAGACGACAGGGCCTTGGACGAGCAGTACTTC. The J gene is TRBJ2-7, the V gene TRBV4-1; 7 bases are shared with TRBD1. The germline CDR1 and CDR2 sequences are MGHRA and YSYEKL. The CDR3 contains 15 residues. V gave up 0 bases and J gave up 5 bases; unmatched junction bases: 7.

This clonotype occurred a few times. This chain joins TRBV12-3 or TRBV12-4 and TRBJ1-1; a weak D match, TRBD1 (6 bases). V gave up 6 bases and J gave up 4 bases, with 15 bases separating them. The CDR3 is 14 amino acids. This chain's CDR3 is CASRGQTGGTEAFF. The CDR3, as DNA: TGTGCCAGCAGAGGACAGACAGGCGGCACTGAAGCTTTCTTT.

V is TRBV4-3 and J is TRBJ2-5; D assignment may be TRBD1 or TRBD2 (6 bases each). Trimming stripped 0 bases from V and 5 bases from J, with 13 bases between. Germline V CDR1 and CDR2: LGHNA, YSLEER. This CDR3 is built from 15 residues. DNA for the CDR3: TGCGCCAGCAGCCAAGATCCCGGGGGCGGTGAGACCCAGTACTTC. Translation: CASSQDPGGGETQYF.

The CDR3 here is CASSQGEGKNIQYF. The CDR3 nucleotides are TGTGCCAGCAGCCAGGGGGAGGGCAAAAACATTCAGTACTTC. The V gene is TRBV4-2, the J gene TRBJ2-4, with TRBD2 matching over 7 bases. This CDR3 has 14 amino acids. The germline V gene has CDR1 LGHNA and CDR2 YNFKEQ. Unmatched junction bases numbered 2, after V lost 3 bases and J lost 3 bases.

This clonotype was recorded once. J is TRBJ2-1 and V is TRBV12-5; a possible D gene is TRBD2 (6 bases). This CDR3 has 12 residues. Germline assignment: CDR1 LGHNT and CDR2 FRNRAP. Between the trimmed V and J ends, which lost 5 bases and 10 bases, there was a span of 12 bases. This chain's CDR3 is CASGTGVMEQFF. The CDR3 DNA reads as TGTGCTAGTGGTACGGGGGTCATGGAGCAGTTCTTC.

The chain couples TRBV7-9 to TRBJ2-2; 7 bases map to TRBD2. The CDR3 runs to 13 residues. CDR1 SEHNR and CDR2 FQNEAQ come from the germline V gene (reference sequence). V was clipped by 11 bases and J by 2 bases; unmatched bases: 5. CDR3 nucleotides: TGTGCCGGTGCGGGGGTAAACACCGGGGAGCTGTTTTTT. Its translation: CAGAGVNTGELFF.

This clonotype showed up many times. The CDR3 loop reads CASSWPSGGSYEQYF. The CDR3 coding sequence is TGTGCCAGCAGCTGGCCTAGCGGGGGGAGCTACGAGCAGTACTTC. The chain joins TRBV7-2 to TRBJ2-7; TRBD2 matches 11 bases. Germline CDR1 SGHTA, CDR2 FQGNSA. The CDR3 has 15 residues. Unmatched junction bases numbered 5, after V lost 4 bases and J lost 3 bases.

The genes are TRBV5-4 and TRBJ2-3; D is unresolved. CDR3 size: 15 residues. V was pared by 0 bases and J by 1 base, with 9 bases between. Germline CDR1 SGHNT, CDR2 YYREEE (reference sequence). CDR3 bases: TGTGCCAGCAGCTTGGCAGACCTTGGCACAGATACGCAGTATTTT. Its translation is CASSLADLGTDTQYF. Supplemented by reference TRBV5-4 and TRBJ2-3, the full variable domain reads ETGVTQSPTHLIKTRGQQVTLRCSSQSGHNTVSWYQQALGQGPQFIFQYYREEENGRGNFPPRFSGLQFPNYSSELNVNALELDDSALYLCASSLADLGTDTQYFGPGTRLTVL.

This clonotype was picked up a small number of times. J is TRBJ1-2 and V is TRBV7-6; D gene uncertain. The germline V and J ends were trimmed by 5 bases and 6 bases, with 19 bases remaining between them. CDR1 SGHVS and CDR2 FNYEAQ come from the germline V gene. The CDR3 is made up of 15 amino acids. The CDR3 sequence is CASSPSRSAGNGYTF. As DNA, the CDR3 is TGTGCCAGCAGCCCCTCCCGAAGTGCGGGGAATGGCTACACCTTC.

This clonotype was counted at least ten times. The chain links TRBV7-6 to TRBJ1-2; D uncertain. CDR1 SGHVS and CDR2 FNYEAQ come from the germline V gene. The CDR3 has 14 amino acids. V was shortened by 5 bases and J by 4 bases, with 14 bases between the two germline ends. The DNA for the CDR3 is TGTGCCAGCAGCCCGTTGGAGGGCGGCTATGGCTACACCTTC. The encoded protein is CASSPLEGGYGYTF.

This clonotype was observed a few times. The CDR3 sequence: CASTPHPDGVDNEQFF. CDR3 DNA: TGTGCCAGCACTCCTCATCCCGACGGGGTCGACAATGAGCAGTTCTTC. V is TRBV6-5 and J is TRBJ2-1; D perhaps matches TRBD2 (5 bases). The germline V and J ends were trimmed by 7 bases and 5 bases, with 21 bases remaining between them. Per the germline V gene, CDR1 is MNHEY and CDR2 is SVGAGI. This CDR3 region has 16 residues.

The V and J genes are TRBV6-4 and TRBJ2-2; D gene unclear. The CDR3 is 15 amino acids. Germline loops: CDR1 MRHNA, CDR2 SNTAGT. V was cut by 3 bases and J by 1 base, with 9 bases left in between. CDR3 sequence reads: CASSELPGNTGELFF. The CDR3 DNA follows: TGTGCCAGCAGTGAACTTCCAGGGAACACCGGGGAGCTGTTTTTT.